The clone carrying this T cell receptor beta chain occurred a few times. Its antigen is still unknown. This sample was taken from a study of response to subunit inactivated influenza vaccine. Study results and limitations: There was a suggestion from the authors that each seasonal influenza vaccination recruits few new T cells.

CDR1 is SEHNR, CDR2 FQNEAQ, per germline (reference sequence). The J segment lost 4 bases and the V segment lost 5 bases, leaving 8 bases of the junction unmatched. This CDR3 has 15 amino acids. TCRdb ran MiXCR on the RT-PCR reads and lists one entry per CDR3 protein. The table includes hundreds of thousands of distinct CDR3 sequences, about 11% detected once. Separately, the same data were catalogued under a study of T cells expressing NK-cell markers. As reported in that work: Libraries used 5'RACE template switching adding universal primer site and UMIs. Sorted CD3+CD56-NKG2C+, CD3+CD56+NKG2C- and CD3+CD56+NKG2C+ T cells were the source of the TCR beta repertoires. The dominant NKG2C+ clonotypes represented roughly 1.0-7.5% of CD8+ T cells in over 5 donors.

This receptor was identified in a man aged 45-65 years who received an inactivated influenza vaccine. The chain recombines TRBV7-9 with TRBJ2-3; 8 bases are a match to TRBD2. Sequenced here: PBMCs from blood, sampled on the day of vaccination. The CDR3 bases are TGTGCCAGCAGCACTCGGGGGGGCCAGTCAGATACGCAGTATTTT. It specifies CASSTRGGQSDTQYF.